Listed below are T cell receptor beta chains from one sample, sequenced in a study of blood T cell repertoires in COVID-19. Libraries were prepared by immunoSEQ multiplex PCR; TCRdb keeps only in-frame clonotypes and omits some of them. The sample carries fewer than 200,000 clones, roughly 90% recorded once. Sequencing was carried out using peripheral blood. All receptors come from a man in his sixties with acute or convalescent COVID-19. CDR3s include the opening cysteine and the closing phenylalanine or tryptophan. D genes are given only for firm matches. Size values are once, few and many counts, or a class for expanded clones, and some rows have none.

size,length,J,D,V,DNA,CDR3
-,14,TRBJ2-3,TRBD1,TRBV15,TGTGCCACCAGCAGAGGACAGGGGGTGGATACGCAGTATTTT,CATSRGQGVDTQYF
-,16,TRBJ2-2,-,TRBV11-2,TGTGCCAGCAGCTTAGCCGGACAGTCGAACACCGGGGAGCTGTTTTTT,CASSLAGQSNTGELFF
-,17,TRBJ1-6,TRBD1,TRBV5-5,TGTGCCAGCAGCCCGGACAGGGTGATGATATATAATTCACCCCTCCACTTT,CASSPDRVMIYNSPLHF
-,13,TRBJ1-1,-,TRBV6-1,TGTGCCAGCAGTGATATCCCGAACACTGAAGCTTTCTTT,CASSDIPNTEAFF
-,13,TRBJ1-2,-,TRBV6-5,TGTGCCAGCAGCCGGACTGTTAACTATGGCTACACCTTC,CASSRTVNYGYTF
-,17,TRBJ1-6,-,TRBV5-6,TGTGCCAGCAGCTTGGTACCAGGGCAGATCAAGGATTCACCCCTCCACTTT,CASSLVPGQIKDSPLHF
-,16,TRBJ1-1,TRBD1,TRBV6-5,TGTGCCAGCAGTTCCCTAGCGGGACAGGGGGCATCTGAAGCTTTCTTT,CASSSLAGQGASEAFF
-,15,TRBJ1-3,-,TRBV11-2,TGTGCCAGCAGCTTAGCGGCAGGGACTGGAAACACCATATATTTT,CASSLAAGTGNTIYF
-,14,TRBJ1-5,TRBD1,TRBV6-5,TGTGCCAGCAGTTCCTTCAGGGGGCATCAGCCCCAGCATTTT,CASSSFRGHQPQHF
-,16,TRBJ1-1,TRBD1,TRBV7-9,TGTGCCAGCTCATCAAACCCCAGGGGGCGCAAAGCTGAAGCTTTCTTT,CASSSNPRGRKAEAFF
-,15,TRBJ2-1,TRBD1,TRBV5-6,TGTGCCAGCAGCCAGCGACAGGGAAGGGGCAATGAGCAGTTCTTC,CASSQRQGRGNEQFF
many,17,TRBJ1-2,TRBD1,TRBV6-6,TGTGCCAGCAGTCCAACTCGGACAGGGTGGGATAACTATGGCTACACCTTC,CASSPTRTGWDNYGYTF
-,15,TRBJ2-3,TRBD1,TRBV5-6,TGTGCCAGCAGCAGGGACAGGGCTAGCACAGATACGCAGTATTTT,CASSRDRASTDTQYF
-,15,TRBJ1-6,-,TRBV5-1,TGCGCCAGCAGCTTGGAGGGCAGGACTTATTCACCCCTCCACTTT,CASSLEGRTYSPLHF
-,14,TRBJ1-1,-,TRBV9,TGTGCCAGCAGCGTAGTTGGAGGGGACCGGGCAGCTTTCTTT,CASSVVGGDRAAFF
-,15,TRBJ2-5,-,TRBV7-7,TGTGCCAGCAGCTTAGAGTCCACTAACCAAGAGACCCAGTACTTC,CASSLESTNQETQYF
once,13,TRBJ1-2,TRBD1,TRBV7-9,TGTGCCAGCAGACCGACAGGGTTCTATGGCTACACCTTC,CASRPTGFYGYTF
-,13,TRBJ1-1,-,TRBV29-1,TGCAGCGTTCGACGGGGGGGGGCGTCTGAAGCTTTCTTT,CSVRRGGASEAFF
-,14,TRBJ1-2,-,TRBV12-5,TGTGCTAGTGGTTTGGTATCAGGAAGTGGTGGCTACACCTTC,CASGLVSGSGGYTF
-,16,TRBJ1-5,-,TRBV5-1,TGCGCCAGCAGCCCGGACGGAGGGGCTGTGAATCAGCCCCAGCATTTT,CASSPDGGAVNQPQHF
-,11,TRBJ1-2,-,TRBV12-3/TRBV12-4,TGTGCCAGCAGATATAACTATGGCTACACCTTC,CASRYNYGYTF
-,15,TRBJ2-1,-,TRBV13,TGTGCCAGCAGCTTACCCTCCGCGGGTGGGAATGAGCAGTTCTTC,CASSLPSAGGNEQFF
-,13,TRBJ2-5,-,TRBV6-5,TGTGCCAGCAGAGTTGGACAGCAAGAGACCCAGTACTTC,CASRVGQQETQYF
-,14,TRBJ1-1,TRBD1,TRBV2,TGTGCCAGCAGTGAGGGGACAGTATCGACTGAAGCTTTCTTT,CASSEGTVSTEAFF
once,11,TRBJ1-1,TRBD1,TRBV30,TGTGCCTGGGGGGACAGGGGGGGAGCTTTCTTT,CAWGDRGGAFF
-,17,TRBJ2-3,TRBD2,TRBV6-2/TRBV6-3,TGTGCCAGCAGTTACGGCGCGGGAGGGGGCTCCACAGATACGCAGTATTTT,CASSYGAGGGSTDTQYF
-,16,TRBJ2-6,TRBD1,TRBV2,TGTGCCAGCAGTGGACAGGGTGACTCTGGGGCCAACGTCCTGACTTTC,CASSGQGDSGANVLTF
-,13,TRBJ1-1,-,TRBV3-1/TRBV3-2,TGTGCCAGCAGCCCGGGGGGGGAGACTGAAGCTTTCTTT,CASSPGGETEAFF
-,15,TRBJ1-2,TRBD1,TRBV30,TGTGCCTGGAGTGCCCCAGGGACAGCTAACTATGGCTACACCTTC,CAWSAPGTANYGYTF
-,12,TRBJ1-2,-,TRBV11-3,TGTGCCAGCAGCTCGCGGACAGTAGGCTACACCTTC,CASSSRTVGYTF
-,16,TRBJ2-1,TRBD2,TRBV10-1,TGCGCCAGCAGTGACAAGCGGGGGGCTCCCACCGTGGCGCAGTTCTTC,CASSDKRGAPTVAQFF
-,14,TRBJ2-7,-,TRBV6-2/TRBV6-3,TGTGCCAGCAGTTTCGGAGGGTTCGGCTACGAGCAGTACTTC,CASSFGGFGYEQYF
-,13,TRBJ1-1,-,TRBV25-1,TGTGCCAGCAGGGACAGCTATTACACTGAAGCTTTCTTT,CASRDSYYTEAFF
once,14,TRBJ1-4,-,TRBV5-1,TGCGCCAGCAGCGGGAGGGACGGTGGTCATAAACTGTTTTTT,CASSGRDGGHKLFF
-,13,TRBJ1-1,-,TRBV20-1,TGCAGTGCTAGTCTCGCAGGGCGCTCTGAAGCTTTCTTT,CSASLAGRSEAFF
once,16,TRBJ2-1,-,TRBV21-1,TGTGCCAGCAGCAAAGGGGAAGCGGGAGGGCCCGATGAGCAGTTCTTC,CASSKGEAGGPDEQFF
many,14,TRBJ1-4,-,TRBV6-5,TGTGCCAGCAGTTACGATTTTAGAGGCGAAAAACTGTTTTTT,CASSYDFRGEKLFF
-,13,TRBJ1-1,-,TRBV15,TGTGCCACCAGCAGATCTCTGAACACTGAAGCTTTCTTT,CATSRSLNTEAFF
-,14,TRBJ1-2,-,TRBV25-1,TGTGCCAGCAGTGGAACGGTCAGGAACTATGGCTACACCTTC,CASSGTVRNYGYTF
-,15,TRBJ1-6,TRBD1,TRBV19,TGTGCCAGTCGGCCGGGGGGACAGGGGGAATCACCCCTCCACTTT,CASRPGGQGESPLHF
-,12,TRBJ1-6,-,TRBV12-5,TGTGCTAGTGGGGAGCCATATTCACCCCTCCACTTT,CASGEPYSPLHF
-,16,TRBJ2-2,TRBD2,TRBV7-3,TGTGCCAGCAGCCCGACTAGCGGGAGTTCCACCGGGGAGCTGTTTTTT,CASSPTSGSSTGELFF
-,14,TRBJ1-4,TRBD1,TRBV7-8,TGTGCCAGCAGCCCAGACAGGGTCGGCGAAAAACTGTTTTTT,CASSPDRVGEKLFF
-,15,TRBJ1-1,-,TRBV4-2,TGTGCCAGCAGCCCTGACGGGCGGGTGAACACTGAAGCTTTCTTT,CASSPDGRVNTEAFF
-,15,TRBJ1-2,-,TRBV19,TGTGCCAGTAGCCCACAGGGCCAAGCTAACTATGGCTACACCTTC,CASSPQGQANYGYTF
-,14,TRBJ1-1,TRBD1,TRBV5-1,TGCGCCAGCAGCTTCGGACAGGGGATTGCTGAAGCTTTCTTT,CASSFGQGIAEAFF
-,16,TRBJ1-2,TRBD1,TRBV25-1,TGTGCCGGAAGTCCTTTACAGGGGGCGGCTAACTATGGCTACACCTTC,CAGSPLQGAANYGYTF
-,17,TRBJ2-7,TRBD2,TRBV7-9,TGTGCCAGCAGCTTGTGGGGTAGCGGGAGGGGAAGCTACGAGCAGTACTTC,CASSLWGSGRGSYEQYF
-,14,TRBJ2-1,TRBD1,TRBV5-1,TGCGCCAGCAGCCGGGACAGGTCCTACAATGAGCAGTTCTTC,CASSRDRSYNEQFF
-,15,TRBJ1-2,TRBD1,TRBV19,TGTGCCAGTAGTCCCACAGGGGGCCCTCTCTATGGCTACACCTTC,CASSPTGGPLYGYTF
-,14,TRBJ1-2,-,TRBV19,TGTGCCAGCAGAGGCCAGGGTAAGAGCTATGGCTACACCTTC,CASRGQGKSYGYTF
-,13,TRBJ1-2,-,TRBV19,TGTGCCAGTAGTATCAGCGGAAACTATGGCTACGCCTTC,CASSISGNYGYAF
-,16,TRBJ2-1,TRBD2,TRBV11-2,TGTGCCAGCAGCTTAAGTAGCGGGAGAGGTACGAATGAGCAGTTCTTC,CASSLSSGRGTNEQFF
-,17,TRBJ2-1,TRBD1,TRBV28,TGTGCCAGCAGCCCCCGACAGGGAAAGTCGAATCACAATGAGCAGTTCTTC,CASSPRQGKSNHNEQFF